This T cell receptor (beta chain) was obtained from a study of OX40 agonist ivuxolimab in advanced cancers. With respect to this clone: Its specificity is unknown.

Data came from immunoSEQ multiplex PCR; TCRdb stores just in-frame clones and leaves some out. The sample records approximately 82,000 clones, about 86% being singletons. General study points: The authors did not determine the antigen specificity of the expanded peripheral T cells. CD8+ T cells averaged more expanded clones than CD4+. Clonal expansion was seen in CD4+ and CD8+ blood T cells by week 6 at 0.1 to 3.0 mg/kg.

No patient had autoimmune disease or received systemic immunosuppression. Trimming cost V 6 bases and J 7 bases; bases outside gene matches: 8. This CDR3 has 13 residues. Germline V gene sequence: CDR1 MNHEY, CDR2 SVGAGI. The source is an adult with an advanced solid tumor such as melanoma, head and neck, liver or kidney cancer. The sample was CD4+ or CD8+ T cells sorted from blood, taken in a trial of the OX40 agonist ivuxolimab. This chain connects TRBV6-5 to TRBJ1-2, with 7 bases aligning to TRBD1. DNA of the CDR3: TGTGCCAGCAGATCAACAGGGGCGGGTGGCTACACCTTC. It encodes CASRSTGAGGYTF.